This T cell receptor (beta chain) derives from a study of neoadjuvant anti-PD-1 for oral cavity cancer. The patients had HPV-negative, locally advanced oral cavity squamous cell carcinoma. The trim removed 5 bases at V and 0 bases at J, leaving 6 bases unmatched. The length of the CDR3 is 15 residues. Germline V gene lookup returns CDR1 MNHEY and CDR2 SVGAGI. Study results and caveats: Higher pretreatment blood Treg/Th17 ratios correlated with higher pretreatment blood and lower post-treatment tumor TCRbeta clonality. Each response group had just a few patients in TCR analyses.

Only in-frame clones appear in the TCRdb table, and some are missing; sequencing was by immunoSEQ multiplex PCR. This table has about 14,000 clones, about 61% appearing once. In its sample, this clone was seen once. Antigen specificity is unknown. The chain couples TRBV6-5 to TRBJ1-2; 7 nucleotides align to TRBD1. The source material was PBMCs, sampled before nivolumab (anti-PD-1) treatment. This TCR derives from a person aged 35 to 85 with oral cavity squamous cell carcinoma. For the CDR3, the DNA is TGTGCCAGCAGTCGACAACAGGGGACTAACTATGGCTACACCTTC. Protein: CASSRQQGTNYGYTF.